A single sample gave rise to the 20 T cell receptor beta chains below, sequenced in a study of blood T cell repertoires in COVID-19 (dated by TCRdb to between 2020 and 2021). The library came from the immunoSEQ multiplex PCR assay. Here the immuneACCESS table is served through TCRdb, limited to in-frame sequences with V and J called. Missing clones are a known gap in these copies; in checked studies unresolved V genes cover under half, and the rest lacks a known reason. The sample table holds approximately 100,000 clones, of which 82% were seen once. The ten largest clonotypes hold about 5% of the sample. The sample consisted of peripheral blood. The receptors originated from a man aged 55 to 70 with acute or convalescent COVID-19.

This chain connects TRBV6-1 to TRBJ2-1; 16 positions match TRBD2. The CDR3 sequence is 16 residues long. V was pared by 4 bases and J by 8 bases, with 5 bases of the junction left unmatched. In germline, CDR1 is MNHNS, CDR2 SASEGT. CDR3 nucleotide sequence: TGTGCCAGCAGTGGGGGGACTAGCGGGAGGGGTTATGAGCAGTTCTTC. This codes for CASSGGTSGRGYEQFF.

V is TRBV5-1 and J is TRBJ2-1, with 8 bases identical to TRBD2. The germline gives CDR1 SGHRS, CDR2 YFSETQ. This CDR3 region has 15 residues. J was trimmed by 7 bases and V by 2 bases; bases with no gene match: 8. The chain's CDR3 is CASSFSGGPLNEQFF. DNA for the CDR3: TGCGCCAGCAGCTTCTCGGGGGGGCCCTTGAATGAGCAGTTCTTC.

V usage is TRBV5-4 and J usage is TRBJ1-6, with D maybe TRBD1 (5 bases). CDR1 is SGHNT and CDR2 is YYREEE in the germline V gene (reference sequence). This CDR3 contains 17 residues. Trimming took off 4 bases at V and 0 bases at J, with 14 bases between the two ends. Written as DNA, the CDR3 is TGTGCCAGCAGCAGCTCACAGGCGAGCTCCTATAATTCACCCCTCCACTTT. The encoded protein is CASSSSQASSYNSPLHF. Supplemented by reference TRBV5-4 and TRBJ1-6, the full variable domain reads ETGVTQSPTHLIKTRGQQVTLRCSSQSGHNTVSWYQQALGQGPQFIFQYYREEENGRGNFPPRFSGLQFPNYSSELNVNALELDDSALYLCASSSSQASSYNSPLHFGNGTRLTVT.

The CDR3 bases are TGTGCCAGCAGCCCCGCCGGCTGGGGGCGCACCTACGAGCAGTACTTC. As protein: CASSPAGWGRTYEQYF. V and J are TRBV9 and TRBJ2-7, with D possibly being TRBD1 (6 bases). Trimming left V 4 bases short and J 2 bases short, with 19 bases between. Per the germline V gene, CDR1 is SGDLS and CDR2 is YYNGEE. The CDR3 is 16 residues long.

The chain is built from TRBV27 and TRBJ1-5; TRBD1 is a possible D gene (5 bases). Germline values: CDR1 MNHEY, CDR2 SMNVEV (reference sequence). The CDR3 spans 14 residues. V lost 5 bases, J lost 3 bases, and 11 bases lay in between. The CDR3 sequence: CASSLTGLNQPQHF. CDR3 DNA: TGTGCCAGCAGTCTAACAGGTCTCAATCAGCCCCAGCATTTT.

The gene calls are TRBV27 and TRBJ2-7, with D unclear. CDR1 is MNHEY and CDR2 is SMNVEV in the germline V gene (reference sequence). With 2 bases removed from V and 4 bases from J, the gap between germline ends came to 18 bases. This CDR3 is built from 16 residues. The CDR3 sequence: CASSLTRNSRFYEQYF. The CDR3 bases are TGTGCCAGCAGTTTAACCCGAAACAGCCGGTTTTACGAGCAGTACTTC.

The CDR3 reads CSASGRDNEQFF. CDR3 DNA sequence: TGCAGTGCTAGTGGTCGAGACAATGAGCAGTTCTTC. The rearrangement links TRBV20-1 to TRBJ2-1; D is unclear. Trimming cost V 3 bases and J 5 bases, with 8 bases left between them. CDR1 is DFQATT, CDR2 SNEGSKA, per germline (reference sequence). CDR3 size: 12 residues.

This CDR3 is CASSVGLYSPLHF. The CDR3, as DNA: TGCGCCAGCAGCGTCGGACTTTATTCACCCCTCCACTTT. The chain is built from TRBV5-1 and TRBJ1-6; D is unresolved. The CDR3 is made up of 13 amino acids. Trimming left V 4 bases short and J 8 bases short, with 10 bases between. The germline V gene encodes CDR1 SGHRS and CDR2 YFSETQ. The full variable domain, in which reference TRBV5-1 and TRBJ1-6 provide the parts outside the CDR3, is KAGVTQTPRYLIKTRGQQVTLSCSPISGHRSVSWYQQTPGQGLQFLFEYFSETQRNKGNFPGRFSGRQFSNSRSEMNVSTLELGDSALYLCASSVGLYSPLHFGNGTRLTVT.

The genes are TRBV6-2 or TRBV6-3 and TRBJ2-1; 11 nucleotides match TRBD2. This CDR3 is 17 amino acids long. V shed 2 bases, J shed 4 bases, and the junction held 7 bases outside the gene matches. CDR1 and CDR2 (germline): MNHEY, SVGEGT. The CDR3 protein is CASSYGPSGRLYNEQFF. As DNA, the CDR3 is TGTGCCAGCAGTTACGGCCCTAGCGGGAGGTTATACAATGAGCAGTTCTTC.

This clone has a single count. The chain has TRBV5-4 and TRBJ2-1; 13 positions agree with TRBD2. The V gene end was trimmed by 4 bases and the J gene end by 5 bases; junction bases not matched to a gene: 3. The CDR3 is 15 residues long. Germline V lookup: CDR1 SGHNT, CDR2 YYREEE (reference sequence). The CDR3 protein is CASSRLAGGNNEQFF. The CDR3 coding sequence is TGTGCCAGCAGCAGACTAGCGGGGGGAAACAATGAGCAGTTCTTC.

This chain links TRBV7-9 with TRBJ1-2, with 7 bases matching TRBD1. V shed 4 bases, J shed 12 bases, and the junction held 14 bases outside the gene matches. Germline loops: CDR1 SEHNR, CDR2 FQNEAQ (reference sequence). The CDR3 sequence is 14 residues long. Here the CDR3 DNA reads TGTGCCAGCAGCTCCCCCGGGACAGCGACGACGGACACCTTC. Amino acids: CASSSPGTATTDTF. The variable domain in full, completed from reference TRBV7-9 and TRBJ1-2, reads DTGVSQNPRHKITKRGQNVTFRCDPISEHNRLYWYRQTLGQGPEFLTYFQNEAQLEKSRLLSDRFSAERPKGSFSTLEIQRTEQGDSAMYLCASSSPGTATTDTFGSGTRLTVV.

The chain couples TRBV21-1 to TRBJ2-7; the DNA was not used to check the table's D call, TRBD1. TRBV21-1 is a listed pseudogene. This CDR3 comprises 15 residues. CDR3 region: CASSISGQESYEQYF. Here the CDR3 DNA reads TGTGCCAGCAGCATCTCCGGACAAGAGTCCTACGAGCAGTACTTC.

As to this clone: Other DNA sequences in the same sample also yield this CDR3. The CDR3 coding sequence is TGTGCCAGCAGCTTTAGCGGGAGCTACAATGAGCAGTTCTTC. Translating it yields CASSFSGSYNEQFF. J is TRBJ2-1 and V is TRBV7-3, with 9 bases lining up with TRBD2. Germline CDR1 reads SGHTA; CDR2 reads FQGTGA. After removal of 3 bases from V and 3 bases from J, the junction contained 0 bases not matched to a gene. CDR3 length: 14 residues.

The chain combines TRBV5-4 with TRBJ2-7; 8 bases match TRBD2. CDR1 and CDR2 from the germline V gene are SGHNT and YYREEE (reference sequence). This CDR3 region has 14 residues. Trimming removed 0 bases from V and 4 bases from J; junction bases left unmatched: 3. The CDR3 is CASSLGLAFYEQYF. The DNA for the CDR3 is TGTGCCAGCAGCTTGGGACTAGCGTTTTACGAGCAGTACTTC. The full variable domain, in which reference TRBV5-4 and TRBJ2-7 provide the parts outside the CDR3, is ETGVTQSPTHLIKTRGQQVTLRCSSQSGHNTVSWYQQALGQGPQFIFQYYREEENGRGNFPPRFSGLQFPNYSSELNVNALELDDSALYLCASSLGLAFYEQYFGPGTRLTVT.

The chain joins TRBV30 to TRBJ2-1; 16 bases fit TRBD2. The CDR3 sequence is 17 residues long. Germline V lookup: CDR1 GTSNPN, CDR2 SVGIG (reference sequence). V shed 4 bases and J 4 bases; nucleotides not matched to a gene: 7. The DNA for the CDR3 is TGTGCCTGGACCGGGACTAGCGGGAGGGCAGGTTACAATGAGCAGTTCTTC. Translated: CAWTGTSGRAGYNEQFF.

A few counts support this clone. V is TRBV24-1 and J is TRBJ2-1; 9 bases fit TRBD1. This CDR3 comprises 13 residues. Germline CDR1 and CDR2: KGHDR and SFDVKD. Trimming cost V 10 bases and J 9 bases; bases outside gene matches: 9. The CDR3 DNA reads TGTGCCACGGATGGGACAGGGAAGTTTGAGCAGTTCTTC. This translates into CATDGTGKFEQFF.

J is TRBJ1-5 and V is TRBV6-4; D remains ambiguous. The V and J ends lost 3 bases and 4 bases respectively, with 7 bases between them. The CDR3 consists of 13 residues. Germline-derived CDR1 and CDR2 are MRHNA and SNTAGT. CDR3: CASSEYPNQPQHF. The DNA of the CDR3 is TGTGCCAGCAGTGAGTATCCGAATCAGCCCCAGCATTTT.

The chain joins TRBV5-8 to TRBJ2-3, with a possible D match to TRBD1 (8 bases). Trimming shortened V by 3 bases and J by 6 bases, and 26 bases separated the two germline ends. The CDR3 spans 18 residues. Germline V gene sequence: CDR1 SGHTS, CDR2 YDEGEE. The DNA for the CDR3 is TGTGCCAGCAGCTCGGACAGGGCGGCGGGAGAAGGGCGCGATACGCAGTATTTT. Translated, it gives CASSSDRAAGEGRDTQYF.

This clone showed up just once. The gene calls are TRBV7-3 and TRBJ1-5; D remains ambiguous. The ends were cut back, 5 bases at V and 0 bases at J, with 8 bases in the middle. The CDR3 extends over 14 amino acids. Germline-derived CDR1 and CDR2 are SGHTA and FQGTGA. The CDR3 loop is CASSPGGSNQPQHF. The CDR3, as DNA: TGTGCCAGCAGCCCAGGTGGTAGCAATCAGCCCCAGCATTTT.

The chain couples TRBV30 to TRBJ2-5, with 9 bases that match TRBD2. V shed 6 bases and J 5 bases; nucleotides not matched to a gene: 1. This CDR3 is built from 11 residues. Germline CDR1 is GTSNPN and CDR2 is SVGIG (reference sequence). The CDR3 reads CACGTSETQYF. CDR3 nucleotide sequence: TGTGCCTGCGGGACTAGCGAGACCCAGTACTTC. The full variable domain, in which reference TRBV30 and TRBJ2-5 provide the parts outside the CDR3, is SQTIHQWPATLVQPVGSPLSLECTVEGTSNPNLYWYRQAAGRGLQLLFYSVGIGQISSEVPQNLSASRPQDRQFILSSKKLLLSDSGFYLCACGTSETQYFGPGTRLLVL.